The rows below give T cell receptor beta chains drawn from one sample of a study of T cell responses to AZD1222 COVID-19 vaccine. Profiled with immunoSEQ multiplex PCR; TCRdb holds only in-frame clones, not every one. The sample lists about 150,000 clones; roughly 87% were seen once. The material was peripheral blood, obtained on day 0 of AZD1222 vaccination. These receptors came from an adult in good health. The CDR3 runs from the conserved cysteine through the conserved F or W. The order of the fields is V gene, D gene, clone size, J gene, CDR3 protein, CDR3 DNA. The D gene is left open where the match is weak. Only some rows state a clone size, as once, few, many or a class for expanded clones.

>TRBV24-1|-|once|TRBJ2-2
CATSGPNTGELFF
TGTGCCACCAGTGGCCCGAACACCGGGGAGCTGTTTTTT
>TRBV18|-|-|TRBJ2-7
CASSPSSFGEQYF
TGTGCCAGCTCACCGTCGAGTTTTGGCGAGCAGTACTTC
>TRBV28|-|-|TRBJ2-3
CASSLSRQGLATQYF
TGTGCCAGCAGTTTATCGCGGCAGGGGTTAGCTACGCAGTATTTT
>TRBV5-1|-|-|TRBJ2-1
CASSLVVQGGGFF
TGCGCCAGCAGCTTGGTGGTACAGGGCGGCGGGTTCTTC
>TRBV6-2/TRBV6-3|-|-|TRBJ2-1
CASSYYGNEQFF
TGTGCCAGCAGTTACTACGGCAATGAGCAGTTCTTC
>TRBV5-5|TRBD1|-|TRBJ2-7
CASSPRTGRNIWEQYF
TGTGCCAGCAGCCCTCGGACAGGGAGGAATATTTGGGAGCAGTACTTC
>TRBV19|TRBD2|-|TRBJ2-5
CASSRLAGGQETQYF
TGTGCCAGTAGTCGGCTAGCGGGAGGGCAAGAGACCCAGTACTTC
>TRBV30|TRBD1|-|TRBJ1-6
CAWSANPTGANSPLHF
TGTGCCTGGAGTGCCAATCCGACAGGGGCTAATTCACCCCTCCACTTT
>TRBV7-2|-|-|TRBJ1-2
CASSPVGQGSGYTF
TGTGCCAGCAGCCCCGTGGGGCAGGGAAGTGGCTACACCTTC
>TRBV7-9|-|-|TRBJ1-1
CASSLNRNTEAFF
TGTGCCAGCAGCTTAAACAGGAACACTGAAGCTTTCTTT
>TRBV28|-|once|TRBJ2-7
CASSLMGRDEQYF
TGTGCCAGCAGTTTAATGGGCAGGGACGAGCAGTACTTC
>TRBV5-1|-|once|TRBJ2-3
CASSSKGGTDTQYF
TGCGCCAGCAGCTCCAAAGGGGGAACAGATACGCAGTATTTT
>TRBV4-1|TRBD1|-|TRBJ1-4
CASSYRQGANEKLFF
TGCGCCAGCAGTTACAGACAGGGCGCTAATGAAAAACTGTTTTTT
>TRBV6-5|-|-|TRBJ2-7
CASRGTGYQAEQYF
TGTGCCAGCAGGGGAACAGGGTACCAGGCCGAGCAGTACTTC
>TRBV25-1|-|-|TRBJ1-2
CASSDLSQGGLEKCTF
TGTGCCAGCAGTGATCTTAGCCAGGGTGGGCTGGAAAAATGCACCTTC
>TRBV7-2|-|-|TRBJ1-4
CASSLGTRSEKLFF
TGTGCCAGCAGCTTGGGGACTCGGTCCGAAAAACTGTTTTTT
>TRBV5-6|-|-|TRBJ1-6
CASSLVGRNSPLHF
TGTGCCAGCAGCTTGGTGGGAAGAAATTCACCCCTCCACTTT
>TRBV7-2|TRBD1|few|TRBJ2-4
CATDPGQGTDIQYF
TGTGCCACCGACCCGGGACAGGGAACGGACATTCAGTACTTC
>TRBV5-1|-|-|TRBJ2-5
CASTTGRGGQETQYF
TGCGCCAGCACCACGGGCAGGGGAGGCCAAGAGACCCAGTACTTC
>TRBV6-5|-|-|TRBJ2-7
CASKSVGYEQYF
TGTGCCAGCAAATCGGTCGGATACGAGCAGTACTTC
>TRBV6-5|-|-|TRBJ1-4
CASSQWGEKLFF
TGTGCCAGCAGTCAATGGGGGGAAAAACTGTTTTTT
>TRBV7-2|-|-|TRBJ2-7
CASSSQESYEQYF
TGTGCCAGCAGCTCGCAAGAATCCTACGAGCAGTACTTC